This T cell receptor (beta chain) is drawn from a study of shared clonotypes between healthy human individuals. Comment on this clone: What it recognizes is unknown.

Study findings and constraints: Limited genetic and exposure-history diversity came from having few donors. Across subsets, estimated richness was generally greater for naive than for memory populations.

The CDR3 consists of 15 residues. Germline CDR1 KGHSH, CDR2 LQKENI. Trimming stripped 4 bases from V and 1 base from J, with 12 bases between. It was into CD45RA+ naive and CD45RA-negative memory subsets that the CD4+ cells were split. Samples underwent the assay at deep level. TCRdb's copy holds only in-frame clones and misses some; the assay was immunoSEQ multiplex PCR. The data show over a million clones, 75% to 80% seen once. The receptor comes from a young man in good health. Some clones in this sample may be carry-over from other donors' samples. Sequences were obtained from memory CD4+ T cells from PBMCs. As to subset: CD45RA-negative fraction. This chain uses TRBV18 with TRBJ2-3, with D maybe TRBD1 (5 bases). The CDR3 DNA is TGTGCCAGCTCACGAGTGGGGCAAGGCACAGATACGCAGTATTTT. As protein: CASSRVGQGTDTQYF.